This T cell receptor (beta chain) was identified during a study of CD8 T cells in ankylosing spondylitis. Study-wide findings and caveats: Within ankylosing spondylitis blood, a TCR beta motif made up of roughly eight highly homologous variants appeared to be characteristic.

About this clonotype: The target antigen is unknown.

CDR3 length: 20 residues. The germline V gene encodes CDR1 MNHEY and CDR2 SMNVEV (reference sequence). Trimming took 2 bases from V and 5 from J, leaving 31 bases between them. TCRdb called the 5' RACE reads again in MiXCR, with one record for every CDR3 protein. The sample shows 670,000 or so distinct CDR3 sequences, around a fifth of them seen only once. Specimen: blood, either unsorted or a sorted T cell fraction (not recorded which). The V and J genes are TRBV27 and TRBJ2-7, with D perhaps assigned TRBD1 or TRBD2 (5 bases each). The sequence was collected from a male donor with ankylosing spondylitis. The CDR3 here is CASSLILSSSPGPGLNEQYF. CDR3 DNA: TGTGCCAGCAGTTTAATATTAAGCAGTTCTCCGGGACCAGGTCTCAACGAGCAGTACTTC.